These 8 T cell receptor beta chains originate from one sample sequenced in a study of technical replicates of blood from a few donors (dated by TCRdb to about 2017). The library came from the immunoSEQ multiplex PCR assay. TCRdb limited this immuneACCESS table to in-frame rearrangements with V and J called. A share of clones is missing; checked studies link under half to unresolved V genes, and the rest is unexplained. The sample yields some 100,000 clones; 95% to 96% were counted once. Clones ranked in the top ten supply approximately 0.21% of the sample. The sequencing input was T cells isolated from PBMCs. The receptors originated from a human donor in good health.

CDR3 bases: TGTGCCAGCAGTTCACGGGGACTCGCGGGCGAGCAGTACTTC. Protein product: CASSSRGLAGEQYF. This chain connects TRBV28 to TRBJ2-7; D possibly corresponds to TRBD2 (6 bases). The CDR3 loop spans 14 amino acids. Germline V lookup: CDR1 MDHEN, CDR2 SYDVKM. With 4 bases removed from V and 6 bases from J, the gap between germline ends came to 16 bases. Full variable domain (missing parts from reference TRBV28 and TRBJ2-7): DVKVTQSSRYLVKRTGEKVFLECVQDMDHENMFWYRQDPGLGLRLIYFSYDVKMKEKGDIPEGYSVSREKKERFSLILESASTNQTSMYLCASSSRGLAGEQYFGPGTRLTVT.

V and J are TRBV9 and TRBJ2-7; D may be TRBD1 (5 bases). This CDR3 spans 15 amino acids. CDR1 SGDLS and CDR2 YYNGEE come from the germline V gene. Trimming took 4 bases from V and 0 from J, leaving 14 bases between them. The CDR3 DNA is TGTGCCAGCAGCCGCGGACAATCCGTCTCCTACGAGCAGTACTTC. Encoded protein: CASSRGQSVSYEQYF.

The rearrangement links TRBV5-1 to TRBJ2-3, with 8 bases identical to TRBD2. V was clipped by 0 bases and J by 1 base; unmatched bases: 7. The CDR3 is 17 residues long. Germline V gives CDR1 SGHRS, CDR2 YFSETQ. CDR3 in amino acids: CASSLGGMTSGTDTQYF. For the CDR3, the DNA is TGCGCCAGCAGCTTGGGCGGTATGACTAGCGGCACAGATACGCAGTATTTT.

This chain joins TRBV7-2 and TRBJ2-5; the match to TRBD1 covers 8 bases. The ends lost 2 bases at V and 5 bases at J; junction bases unmatched: 10. This CDR3 region has 16 residues. Germline CDR1 SGHTA, CDR2 FQGNSA. The CDR3 protein is CASSLYSGGLGETQYF. As DNA, the CDR3 is TGTGCCAGCAGCTTATATTCAGGGGGCCTCGGCGAGACCCAGTACTTC.

In this sample, this clone turned up once. V and J are TRBV10-1 and TRBJ1-1, with D perhaps matching TRBD1 (6 bases). Per germline, CDR1 WNHNN and CDR2 SYGVQD (reference sequence). The germline V and J ends were trimmed by 5 bases and 1 base, with 17 bases remaining between them. CDR3 length: 16 amino acids. The CDR3 spells CASSSGVSRGNTEAFF. The CDR3 nucleotides read TGCGCCAGCAGTTCAGGGGTCTCCCGGGGGAACACTGAAGCTTTCTTT.

V usage is TRBV11-3 and J usage is TRBJ1-1; D is unclear. Germline CDR1 is SGHNT and CDR2 is YENEEA. The germline V and J ends were trimmed by 10 bases and 13 bases, with 16 bases remaining between them. This CDR3 contains 10 residues. The CDR3 region is CAMVPTKLFF. For the CDR3, the DNA is TGTGCCATGGTACCCACGAAGCTTTTCTTT. Full variable domain (missing parts from reference TRBV11-3 and TRBJ1-1): EAGVVQSPRYKIIEKKQPVAFWCNPISGHNTLYWYLQNLGQGPELLIRYENEEAVDDSQLPKDRFSAERLKGVDSTLKIQPAELGDSAVYLCAMVPTKLFFGQGTRLTVV.

The rearrangement links TRBV5-1 to TRBJ2-1, with 7 bases identical to TRBD1. Germline assignment: CDR1 SGHRS and CDR2 YFSETQ. This CDR3 is 17 amino acids long. Unmatched junction bases numbered 10, after V lost 3 bases and J lost 1 base. CDR3 protein: CASSSNPGGWSYNEQFF. In DNA form, the CDR3 reads TGCGCCAGCAGCTCAAACCCAGGGGGTTGGTCCTACAATGAGCAGTTCTTC.

The rearrangement uses TRBV5-5 and TRBJ1-5; a possible D gene is TRBD1 (5 bases). The CDR3 is made up of 14 amino acids. CDR1 is SGHKS and CDR2 is YYEKEE in the germline V gene (reference sequence). V dropped 2 bases and J dropped 3 bases, with 9 bases sitting between them. CDR3 residues: CASSFREDNQPQHF. The CDR3 nucleotides read TGTGCCAGCAGCTTCAGGGAAGACAATCAGCCCCAGCATTTT.